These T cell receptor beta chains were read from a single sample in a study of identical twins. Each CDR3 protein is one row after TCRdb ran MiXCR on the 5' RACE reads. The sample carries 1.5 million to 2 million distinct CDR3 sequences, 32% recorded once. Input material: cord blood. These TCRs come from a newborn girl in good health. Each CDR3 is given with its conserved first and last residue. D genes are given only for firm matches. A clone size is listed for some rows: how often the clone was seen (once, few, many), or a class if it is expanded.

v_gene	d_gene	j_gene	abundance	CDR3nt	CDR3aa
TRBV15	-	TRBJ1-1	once	TGTGCCACCAGCAAAAGGGACTTAACTGAAGCTTTCTTT	CATSKRDLTEAFF
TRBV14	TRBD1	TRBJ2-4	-	TGTGCCAGCAGCCAATGGGACAGGTCCCTTGGCAAAAACATTCAGTACTTC	CASSQWDRSLGKNIQYF
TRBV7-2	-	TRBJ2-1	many	TGTGCCAGCACCCCATACAATGAGCAGTTCTTC	CASTPYNEQFF
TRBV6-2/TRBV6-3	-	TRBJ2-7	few	TGTGCCAGCAGTTACTCGCCGGGACAAGTCTACGAGCAGTACTTC	CASSYSPGQVYEQYF
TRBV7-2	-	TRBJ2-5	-	TGTGCCAGCAGCTTGCGAGTGCTAAGCCTTAGTGGGACCCAGTACTTC	CASSLRVLSLSGTQYF
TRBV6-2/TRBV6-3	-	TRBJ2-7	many	TGTGCCAGCAGTTACTCCCCCTACGAGCAGTACTTC	CASSYSPYEQYF
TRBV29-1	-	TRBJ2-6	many	TGCAGCGTTGAAGATTCCCAGTTCCACTCTGGGGCCAACGTCCTGACTTTC	CSVEDSQFHSGANVLTF
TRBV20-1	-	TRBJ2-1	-	TGCAGTGCTAGTGAGGTCTACAATGAGCAGTTCTTC	CSASEVYNEQFF
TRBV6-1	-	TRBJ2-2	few	TGTGCCACCCGGACAGTGCGGACCGGGGAGCTGTTTTTT	CATRTVRTGELFF
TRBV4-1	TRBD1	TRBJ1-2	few	TGCGCCAGCAGCCTGGCGACAGGGGGCTTTGGCTACACCTTC	CASSLATGGFGYTF
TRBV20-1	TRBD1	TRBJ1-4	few	TGCAGTGCCATGGGGCAGGGGGCCGATAATGAAAAACTGTTTTTT	CSAMGQGADNEKLFF
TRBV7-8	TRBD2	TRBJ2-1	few	TGTGCCAGCAGCTTAGTCAGCGGGAGGTCCCACAATGAGCAGTTCTTC	CASSLVSGRSHNEQFF
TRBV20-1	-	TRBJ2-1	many	TGCAGTGCTAGAGGAGGGGGGTACAATGAGCAGTTCTTC	CSARGGGYNEQFF
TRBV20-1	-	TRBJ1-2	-	TGCAGTGCTGATGCCACCGCCTATGGCTACACCTTC	CSADATAYGYTF
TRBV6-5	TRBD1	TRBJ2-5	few	TGTGCCAGCAGTTACTCATCGCCCACAACAGGGGTCCAAGAGACCCAGTACTTC	CASSYSSPTTGVQETQYF
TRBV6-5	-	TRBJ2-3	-	TGTGCCAGCAGTCAGGGGGCCGGGACTAGTCAGTATTTT	CASSQGAGTSQYF
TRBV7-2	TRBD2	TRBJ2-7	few	TGTGCCAGCAGCTTAGGCGGGGGGGCCATCGAGCAGTACTTC	CASSLGGGAIEQYF
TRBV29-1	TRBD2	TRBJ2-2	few	TGCAGCGTTGTCCCTAGCGGGAGCACCGGGGAGCTGTTTTTT	CSVVPSGSTGELFF
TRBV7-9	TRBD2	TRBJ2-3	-	TGTGCCAGCAGCTTAGAGATTCGACTAGCGGGGTTTTACACAGATACGCAGTATTTT	CASSLEIRLAGFYTDTQYF
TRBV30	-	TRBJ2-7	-	TGTGCCTGGGAGGTAGGATCCTACGAGCAGTACTTC	CAWEVGSYEQYF
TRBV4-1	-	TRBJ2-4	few	TGCGCCAGCAGCGCTCCCCGGGAAAACATTCAGTACTTC	CASSAPRENIQYF
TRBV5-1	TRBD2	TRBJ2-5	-	TGCGCCAGCAGCCTACGACTAGCGGGGGACCGAGAGACCCAGTACTTC	CASSLRLAGDRETQYF
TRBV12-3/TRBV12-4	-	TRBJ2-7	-	TGTGCCAGCAGTTTTGGGCAGGGGGGCTCCTACGAGCAGTACTTC	CASSFGQGGSYEQYF
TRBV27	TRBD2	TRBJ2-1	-	TGTGCCAGCAGTTCCTCGACTAGCGGGGGGGCCGGTGAGCAGTTCTTC	CASSSSTSGGAGEQFF
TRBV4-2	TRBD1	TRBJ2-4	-	TGTGCCAGCAGCCAAGATTTCCCAAGGGGACAGCAGTACTTC	CASSQDFPRGQQYF
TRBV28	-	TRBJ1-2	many	TGTGCCAGCAGTTACCAGAACTATGGCTACACCTTC	CASSYQNYGYTF
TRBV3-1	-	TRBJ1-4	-	TGTGTCAGCAGCCTTCGGACACAATCAGATGAAAAACCGTTTTTT	CVSSLRTQSDEKPFF
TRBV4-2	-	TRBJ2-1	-	TGTGCCAGCAGCCGAACTAGTTCCTGCAATGAGCAGTTCTTC	CASSRTSSCNEQFF
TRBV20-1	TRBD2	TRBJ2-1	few	TGCAGTGCCCAAGTACTAGCGGGAGGGTACAATGGGCAGTTCTTC	CSAQVLAGGYNGQFF
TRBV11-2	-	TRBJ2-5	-	TGTGCCAGCAGCCCAGCAGTAGTCCAAGAGACCCAGTACTTC	CASSPAVVQETQYF
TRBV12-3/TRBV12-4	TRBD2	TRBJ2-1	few	TGTGCCAGCAGGTGGACTAGCGGGGTCTCCTACAATGAGCAGTTCTTC	CASRWTSGVSYNEQFF
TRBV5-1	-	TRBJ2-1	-	TGCGCCAGCAGCTGGACGGTAGGTGGGGCCGAGCAGTTCTTC	CASSWTVGGAEQFF
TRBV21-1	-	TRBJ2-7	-	TGTGCCAGCAGCAAAGCTCTTTCTAGCGGGACCAACTACGAGCAGTACTTC	CASSKALSSGTNYEQYF
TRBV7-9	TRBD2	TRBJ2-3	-	TGTGCCAGCACCTTTGGGAGGACTAGCGGGGGTTCCACAGATACGCAGTATTTT	CASTFGRTSGGSTDTQYF
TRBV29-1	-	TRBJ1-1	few	TGCAGCGTCGCTGGGACCGGGACAAAGAACACTGAAGCTTTCTTT	CSVAGTGTKNTEAFF
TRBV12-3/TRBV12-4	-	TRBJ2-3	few	TGTGCCAGCAGTTTTCGGCGGGTGACCCCCGATACGCAGTATTTT	CASSFRRVTPDTQYF
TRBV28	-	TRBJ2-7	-	TGTGCCAGCAGTCCAACCTCCATGGGGAACTACGAGCAGTACTTC	CASSPTSMGNYEQYF